Listed here is a single T cell receptor beta chain. The antigen remains undetermined. V was pared by 6 bases and J by 0 bases, with 11 bases between. CDR1 KGHSH and CDR2 LQKENI come from the germline V gene. The CDR3 extends over 14 amino acids. This sample stems from a study of CD8 T cells in Susac syndrome. Study observations and caveats: Repertoires of Susac syndrome CD4+ T cells lacked clonal expansion.

Random-hexamer reverse transcription was applied to about 0.45 to 1 ug RNA. The method of amplification for TCR beta CDR3 was immunoSEQ multiplex PCR, covering 54 Vbeta and 13 Jbeta. TCRdb reanalysed the immunoSEQ multiplex PCR reads using MiXCR and keeps one entry per CDR3 protein. Of 85,000 to 95,000 distinct CDR3 sequences listed, about 93% are singletons. Peripheral blood CD8+ and CD4+ T cells were profiled by TCR beta sequencing. Through negative isolation, CD4+ and CD8+ T cells were obtained, while TEMRA cells were enriched using FACS. Specimen: CD4+ T cells from PBMCs. The chain uses TRBV18 and TRBJ1-2, with a possible D match to TRBD1 (6 bases). The receptor was isolated from a human donor with Susac syndrome. CDR3 coding DNA: TGTGCCAGCTCCCCGACAGGCGCTAACTATGGCTACACCTTC. Protein sequence: CASSPTGANYGYTF. The full variable domain, its missing parts supplied by reference TRBV18 and TRBJ1-2, is NAGVMQNPRHLVRRRGQEARLRCSPMKGHSHVYWYRQLPEEGLKFMVYLQKENIIDESGMPKERFSAEFPKEGPSILRIQQVVRGDSAAYFCASSPTGANYGYTFGSGTRLTVV.